This TCR beta chain is from a study of cytomegalovirus exposure and HLA in healthy donors. Study-wide results and caveats: V segments that were indistinguishable, TRBV6-2 and TRBV6-3 among them, were omitted from analysis.

Regarding this clone: Its antigen is unidentified.

The PCR had 60 Vbeta and 13 Jbeta primers. Clones were sequenced by immunoSEQ multiplex PCR, and TCRdb holds only the in-frame ones, with some missing. The sample carries over 60,000 clones, 65% to 80% recorded once. Germline loops: CDR1 GTSNPN, CDR2 SVGIG (reference sequence). V was trimmed by 0 bases and J by 7 bases, leaving 9 bases between them. The CDR3 sequence is 12 residues long. The clonotype comes from a woman in her twenties or thirties in good health and CMV-seronegative. Input material: PBMCs. V usage is TRBV30 and J usage is TRBJ1-2; weak D call: TRBD1 (6 bases). CDR3 DNA: TGTGCCTGGAGTGTACAGGGAATTGGCTACACCTTC. Translation gives CAWSVQGIGYTF.